The following is a TCR beta chain sequence with its context. Primers: 60 Vbeta forward and 13 Jbeta reverse. Generated by immunoSEQ multiplex PCR, the TCRdb table keeps only in-frame clones and is missing some. The data contain about 150,000 clones, 65% to 85% of them seen just once; the ten biggest clones take up less than 2.5%. Germline-derived CDR1 and CDR2 are SGHRS and YFSETQ. The V end lost 0 bases, the J end lost 1 base, and 7 bases lay between the germline ends. The length of the CDR3 is 14 residues. This sample was taken from a study of cytomegalovirus exposure and HLA in healthy donors. Unrecorded immune exposure was likely among donors, who were nominally healthy when sampled.

The rearrangement uses TRBV5-1 and TRBJ1-1; D uncertain. What was sequenced was PBMCs. This receptor was taken from a male donor in good health and CMV-seronegative. CDR3 DNA sequence: TGCGCCAGCAGCTTGGACATACGGAACACTGAAGCTTTCTTT. Amino acids: CASSLDIRNTEAFF. Full variable domain (rest looked up from reference TRBV5-1 and TRBJ1-1): KAGVTQTPRYLIKTRGQQVTLSCSPISGHRSVSWYQQTPGQGLQFLFEYFSETQRNKGNFPGRFSGRQFSNSRSEMNVSTLELGDSALYLCASSLDIRNTEAFFGQGTRLTVV.